The T cell receptor beta chain described here comes from a study of cytomegalovirus exposure and HLA in healthy donors. General study findings and limits: In a later analysis, TCR association rates varied by HLA locus: DRB1 most, HLA-C fewest.

This clone appeared once. Its antigen is currently unknown. The PCR employed 60 Vbeta primers together with 13 Jbeta primers. TCRdb's copy holds only in-frame clones and misses some; the assay was immunoSEQ multiplex PCR. The sample includes around 160,000 clones, around 67% of them seen just once. The V gene's germline CDR1 is SQVTM and CDR2 ANQGSEA. Losses at the gene ends were 0 bases for V and 4 bases for J; bases not matched to a gene: 13. The CDR3 spans 17 residues. Sequenced: PBMCs. The gene calls are TRBV29-1 and TRBJ2-7; 9 nucleotides align to TRBD1. The TCR originated in a young woman in good health and CMV-seropositive. This chain's CDR3 is CSVEEPKTGGSRYEQYF. The CDR3 DNA follows: TGCAGCGTTGAAGAACCAAAAACAGGGGGCTCAAGGTACGAGCAGTACTTC.